This T cell receptor (beta chain) was profiled in a study of T-cell memory formation after mild COVID-19. Libraries for TCRalpha and TCRbeta carried sample barcodes and unique molecular identifiers via 5'RACE. TCRdb re-analysed the 5' RACE reads in MiXCR, keeping a single row per CDR3 protein. The profile covers about half a million distinct CDR3 sequences, with 15% to 20% appearing a single time and approximately 13% taken by the ten largest. This clonotype was seen only a few times. Sequencing was carried out using PBMCs or a T cell subset sorted from them (not recorded which). The receptor was isolated from an adult woman who had mild COVID-19 (a few samples of this study predate the infection). Cell type and time point are not known.

The CDR3 DNA reads as TGTGCCAGCAGCTCCGGGACAGGGTCGGATTCACCCCTCCACTTT. Its translation is CASSSGTGSDSPLHF. The chain recombines TRBV7-9 with TRBJ1-6; 9 bases are shared with TRBD1. Per the germline V gene, CDR1 is SEHNR and CDR2 is FQNEAQ (reference sequence). J was trimmed by 8 bases and V by 4 bases; bases with no gene match: 6. The CDR3 sequence is 15 residues long.